These T cell receptor beta chains were read from a single sample in a study of a mutant IDH1 vaccine in newly diagnosed glioma. Repertoires were generated with immunoSEQ multiplex PCR, while TCRdb's copy carries only in-frame clones and drops some. The table records tens of thousands of clones, roughly 93% of them present only once. Sequenced here: PBMCs, sampled from a glioma patient treated with radiotherapy, temozolomide or both. These receptor sequences come from a man between 35 and 55 years old with glioma. CDR3s include the opening cysteine and the closing phenylalanine or tryptophan. Fields, in order: J gene, clone size, D gene, V gene, CDR3 protein, CDR3 DNA. D genes are given only for firm matches. The size of a clone is reported for some rows only, either as once, few or many, or as a class for expanded clones.

J: TRBJ2-2
size: -
D: TRBD1
V: TRBV7-9
CDR3: CASSSRDSNTGELFF
DNA: TGTGCCAGCAGCTCAAGGGACAGCAACACCGGGGAGCTGTTTTTT

J: TRBJ2-2
size: -
D: -
V: TRBV12-5
CDR3: CASGLTLYTGELFF
DNA: TGTGCTAGTGGTTTGACACTCTACACCGGGGAGCTGTTTTTT

J: TRBJ1-1
size: -
D: -
V: TRBV7-9
CDR3: CASSLGWANTEAFF
DNA: TGTGCCAGCAGCTTAGGGTGGGCCAACACTGAAGCTTTCTTT

J: TRBJ1-2
size: -
D: -
V: TRBV5-6
CDR3: CASSLVTGLNYGYTF
DNA: TGTGCCAGCAGCTTGGTTACAGGGCTAAACTATGGCTACACCTTC

J: TRBJ1-1
size: -
D: -
V: TRBV7-8
CDR3: CASSFRDTEAFF
DNA: TGTGCCAGCAGCTTCCGGGACACTGAAGCTTTCTTT

J: TRBJ2-7
size: -
D: TRBD1
V: TRBV18
CDR3: CASSPLGQGAYEQYF
DNA: TGTGCCAGCTCACCATTGGGACAGGGGGCTTACGAGCAGTACTTC

J: TRBJ2-7
size: -
D: TRBD1
V: TRBV9
CDR3: CASSARPTGEGLYEQYF
DNA: TGTGCCAGCAGCGCCCGACCGACAGGGGAAGGTCTCTACGAGCAGTACTTC

J: TRBJ1-1
size: -
D: TRBD1
V: TRBV7-9
CDR3: CASSFPGTDRKAFF
DNA: TGTGCCAGCAGCTTCCCCGGGACAGATAGAAAAGCTTTCTTT

J: TRBJ2-7
size: -
D: TRBD2
V: TRBV4-2
CDR3: CASSQGVLVAGVYEQYF
DNA: TGTGCCAGCAGCCAAGGGGTCCTGGTAGCGGGGGTTTACGAGCAGTACTTC

J: TRBJ2-1
size: -
D: TRBD2
V: TRBV27
CDR3: CASSSGGPYNEQFF
DNA: TGTGCCAGCAGCAGCGGGGGGCCATACAATGAGCAGTTCTTC

J: TRBJ1-3
size: -
D: -
V: TRBV5-1
CDR3: CASSFNGRSGNTIYF
DNA: TGCGCCAGCAGCTTCAACGGCAGATCGGGAAACACCATATATTTT

J: TRBJ2-1
size: -
D: -
V: TRBV7-9
CDR3: CASSPQYEQFF
DNA: TGTGCCAGCAGCCCCCAGTATGAGCAGTTCTTC

J: TRBJ1-5
size: -
D: -
V: TRBV16
CDR3: CASSQEDRGQPQHF
DNA: TGTGCCAGCAGCCAAGAGGATCGGGGTCAGCCCCAGCATTTT

J: TRBJ1-2
size: -
D: -
V: TRBV7-8
CDR3: CASSFWGERQSGTGYTF
DNA: TGTGCCAGCAGCTTCTGGGGCGAGAGACAGTCGGGGACGGGCTACACCTTC

J: TRBJ1-4
size: -
D: -
V: TRBV30
CDR3: CAWSRDLSSEKLFF
DNA: TGTGCCTGGAGTCGAGATCTATCGTCCGAAAAACTGTTTTTT

J: TRBJ2-7
size: -
D: -
V: TRBV7-9
CDR3: CASSLAFRLQYF
DNA: TGTGCCAGCAGCTTAGCGTTTCGGTTGCAGTACTTC

J: TRBJ1-2
size: -
D: -
V: TRBV7-9
CDR3: CASSLGGGAVRYGYTF
DNA: TGTGCCAGCAGCTTAGGGGGGGGCGCGGTTCGCTATGGCTACACCTTC

J: TRBJ1-1
size: -
D: -
V: TRBV6-6
CDR3: CASSYSRGVYTFF
DNA: TGTGCCAGCAGTTACTCGCGTGGGGTTTACACTTTCTTT

J: TRBJ2-3
size: -
D: -
V: TRBV4-1
CDR3: CASSLQNREVGVDTQYF
DNA: TGCGCCAGCAGCCTCCAGAATCGGGAAGTAGGGGTGGATACGCAGTATTTT

J: TRBJ2-3
size: once
D: -
V: TRBV5-4
CDR3: CASSLGGSSTDTQYF
DNA: TGTGCCAGCAGTTTAGGGGGGTCCAGCACAGATACGCAGTATTTT

J: TRBJ2-1
size: -
D: TRBD1
V: TRBV29-1
CDR3: CSVDRTGGYDEQFF
DNA: TGCAGCGTCGATAGGACAGGGGGTTACGATGAGCAGTTCTTC

J: TRBJ2-3
size: -
D: -
V: TRBV5-1
CDR3: CASSPAQGADTQYF
DNA: TGCGCCAGCAGCCCTGCACAGGGTGCAGATACGCAGTATTTT

J: TRBJ1-5
size: -
D: TRBD1
V: TRBV12-5
CDR3: CASGLGTGTFLRNQPQHF
DNA: TGTGCTAGTGGTCTTGGGACAGGGACTTTCCTACGCAATCAGCCCCAGCATTTT

J: TRBJ2-2
size: -
D: -
V: TRBV6-5
CDR3: CASSPGTAGGELFF
DNA: TGTGCCAGCAGCCCCGGGACAGCGGGCGGGGAGCTGTTTTTT

J: TRBJ2-7
size: -
D: -
V: TRBV9
CDR3: CASSVEGLTGEQYF
DNA: TGTGCCAGCAGCGTAGAGGGACTCACAGGCGAGCAGTACTTC

J: TRBJ2-7
size: once
D: -
V: TRBV6-6
CDR3: CASSYSSYEQYF
DNA: TGTGCCAGCAGTTACTCCTCCTACGAGCAGTACTTC

J: TRBJ2-7
size: -
D: TRBD1
V: TRBV27
CDR3: CASSNRGYNEQYF
DNA: TGTGCCAGCAGTAACAGGGGTTACAACGAGCAGTACTTC

J: TRBJ2-1
size: -
D: TRBD1
V: TRBV10-3
CDR3: CAYGQDNEQFF
DNA: TGTGCCTACGGACAGGACAATGAGCAGTTCTTC

J: TRBJ2-2
size: -
D: TRBD2
V: TRBV12-5
CDR3: CASGLAGGAGELFF
DNA: TGTGCTAGTGGATTAGCGGGAGGTGCCGGGGAGCTGTTTTTT

J: TRBJ2-7
size: once
D: TRBD1
V: TRBV27
CDR3: CASSPGTGYEQYF
DNA: TGTGCCAGCAGCCCTGGGACAGGCTACGAGCAGTACTTC

J: TRBJ2-3
size: -
D: -
V: TRBV5-4
CDR3: CASSLATKRADTQYF
DNA: TGTGCCAGCAGCTTGGCCACGAAAAGGGCAGATACGCAGTATTTT

J: TRBJ1-1
size: few
D: -
V: TRBV7-2
CDR3: CAWRRGTEAFF
DNA: TGTGCATGGAGGCGGGGCACTGAAGCTTTCTTT

J: TRBJ2-5
size: -
D: -
V: TRBV5-1
CDR3: CASSLDQGLGTQYF
DNA: TGCGCCAGCAGCTTGGACCAGGGACTGGGGACCCAGTACTTC

J: TRBJ1-2
size: -
D: TRBD1
V: TRBV12-5
CDR3: CASGSSGQGAQGYTF
DNA: TGTGCTAGTGGTTCGTCGGGACAGGGGGCGCAAGGCTACACCTTC

J: TRBJ2-3
size: -
D: TRBD2
V: TRBV7-9
CDR3: CASSTPETSFSDTQYF
DNA: TGTGCCAGCAGCACGCCGGAGACTAGCTTCTCAGATACGCAGTATTTT

J: TRBJ2-5
size: -
D: -
V: TRBV28
CDR3: CASSLIGQGETQYF
DNA: TGTGCCAGCAGTTTAATCGGCCAGGGAGAGACCCAGTACTTC

J: TRBJ1-2
size: -
D: -
V: TRBV5-1
CDR3: CASSSSDGYGYTF
DNA: TGCGCCAGCAGCTCCTCGGACGGCTATGGCTACACCTTC

J: TRBJ2-7
size: few
D: -
V: TRBV5-5
CDR3: CASGLSGLYEQYF
DNA: TGTGCCAGCGGGCTGAGTGGACTCTACGAGCAGTACTTC

J: TRBJ2-2
size: -
D: TRBD2
V: TRBV25-1
CDR3: CASRGSGGAAGELFF
DNA: TGTGCCAGCAGGGGAAGCGGGGGGGCTGCCGGGGAGCTGTTTTTT

J: TRBJ2-3
size: -
D: -
V: TRBV6-1
CDR3: CASSPGTQHTDTQYF
DNA: TGTGCCAGCAGTCCCGGGACCCAACACACAGATACGCAGTATTTT

J: TRBJ1-5
size: -
D: -
V: TRBV27
CDR3: CASSPTLRGNQPQHF
DNA: TGTGCCAGCAGTCCGACCTTAAGGGGCAATCAGCCCCAGCATTTT

J: TRBJ1-2
size: -
D: TRBD1
V: TRBV2
CDR3: CASSEGGTALYGYTF
DNA: TGTGCCAGCAGTGAGGGAGGGACAGCCCTCTATGGCTACACCTTC

J: TRBJ2-7
size: -
D: TRBD2
V: TRBV2
CDR3: CASSGLARDYEQYF
DNA: TGTGCCAGCAGCGGACTAGCGCGAGACTACGAGCAGTACTTC

J: TRBJ1-4
size: -
D: -
V: TRBV7-9
CDR3: CASSFPDSDFRDEKLFF
DNA: TGTGCCAGCAGCTTCCCAGACAGTGACTTTCGGGATGAAAAACTGTTTTTT

J: TRBJ2-4
size: once
D: -
V: TRBV11-3
CDR3: CASSFSGSAKNIQYF
DNA: TGTGCCAGCAGCTTTTCGGGGAGTGCCAAAAACATTCAGTACTTC

J: TRBJ2-5
size: -
D: -
V: TRBV21-1
CDR3: CASSKRGEVGETQYF
DNA: TGTGCCAGCAGCAAAAGGGGGGAAGTGGGAGAGACCCAGTACTTC

J: TRBJ2-7
size: -
D: TRBD2
V: TRBV2
CDR3: CASSEEGSIFWGGEQYF
DNA: TGTGCCAGCAGTGAAGAGGGAAGCATTTTTTGGGGGGGGGAGCAGTACTTC

J: TRBJ2-2
size: -
D: TRBD2
V: TRBV4-1
CDR3: CASSQASGRRGGELFF
DNA: TGCGCCAGCAGCCAAGCTAGCGGGAGAAGGGGCGGGGAGCTGTTTTTT

J: TRBJ1-1
size: -
D: -
V: TRBV2
CDR3: CASMGDGVTEAFF
DNA: TGTGCCAGCATGGGGGATGGAGTCACTGAAGCTTTCTTT

J: TRBJ2-7
size: -
D: TRBD2
V: TRBV11-2
CDR3: CASSPGGVAGDYEQYF
DNA: TGTGCCAGCAGCCCAGGGGGGGTAGCGGGGGACTACGAGCAGTACTTC

J: TRBJ2-3
size: once
D: TRBD2
V: TRBV11-2
CDR3: CASSFVSGGPTDTQYF
DNA: TGTGCCAGCAGCTTCGTCTCGGGAGGGCCAACAGATACGCAGTATTTT

J: TRBJ2-7
size: -
D: TRBD2
V: TRBV19
CDR3: CASRPPGTNEQYF
DNA: TGTGCCAGTCGACCCCCAGGGACTAACGAGCAGTACTTC

J: TRBJ1-2
size: -
D: TRBD1
V: TRBV2
CDR3: CARYRGQTSNYGYTF
DNA: TGTGCCCGTTACCGGGGACAGACCTCTAACTATGGCTACACCTTC

J: TRBJ2-4
size: -
D: TRBD2
V: TRBV5-1
CDR3: CASSYGLEGAKNIQYF
DNA: TGCGCCAGCAGCTATGGACTAGAGGGGGCCAAAAACATTCAGTACTTC

J: TRBJ1-6
size: -
D: -
V: TRBV5-1
CDR3: CASSLSGDNSPLHF
DNA: TGCGCCAGCAGCCTATCAGGCGATAATTCACCCCTCCACTTT

J: TRBJ2-5
size: -
D: -
V: TRBV6-5
CDR3: CASSQQVKETQYF
DNA: TGTGCCAGCAGTCAACAGGTTAAAGAGACCCAGTACTTC

J: TRBJ2-5
size: -
D: TRBD1
V: TRBV27
CDR3: CASSLFSGGPETQYF
DNA: TGTGCCAGCAGTTTATTCTCAGGGGGCCCAGAGACCCAGTACTTC

J: TRBJ1-1
size: once
D: -
V: TRBV19
CDR3: CASSLLGETEAFF
DNA: TGTGCCAGTAGCCTCTTGGGGGAGACTGAAGCTTTCTTT

J: TRBJ2-3
size: -
D: TRBD2
V: TRBV6-6
CDR3: CASSSSGGYTDTQYF
DNA: TGTGCCAGCAGTTCAAGCGGGGGCTACACAGATACGCAGTATTTT